This is a list of T cell receptor beta chains from one sample in a study of early T cells in non-severe SARS-CoV-2 infection. TCRdb re-called the 5' RACE reads with MiXCR, one entry per CDR3 protein. The sample consists of about 48,000 distinct CDR3 sequences, about 7.8% of them appearing once. The specimen sequenced was whole blood. These receptors all come from an adult who was a healthcare worker with PCR-confirmed SARS-CoV-2 infection or an uninfected control (not recorded which). CDR3s include the opening cysteine and the closing phenylalanine or tryptophan. A D gene is named only where the DNA matches it firmly. Clone size is stated in some rows and not others, as once, few, many or a class when expanded.

TRBV11-2,.,.,TRBJ2-5,TGTGCCAGCACCAACGAACCCCGCCAAGAGACCCAGTACTTC,CASTNEPRQETQYF
TRBV20-1,medium-sized,.,TRBJ1-2,TGCAGTGCCCAAGTACAGGGCAACTATGGCTACACCTTC,CSAQVQGNYGYTF
TRBV2,.,.,TRBJ1-1,TGTGCCAGGGGACTACGGAACACTGAAGCTTTCTTT,CARGLRNTEAFF
TRBV29-1,many,.,TRBJ1-4,TGCAGCGTTGAGGGGGTTCTGGGGGAAAAACTGTTTTTT,CSVEGVLGEKLFF
TRBV12-3/TRBV12-4,.,.,TRBJ1-1,TGTGCCAGCAGTTTAATCCAGCACACTGAAGCTTTCTTT,CASSLIQHTEAFF
TRBV19,.,.,TRBJ2-3,TGTGCCAGTAGTATGGACAGCTATACGCAGTATTTT,CASSMDSYTQYF
TRBV20-1,many,.,TRBJ2-7,TGCAGTGCTAGAGATATATTAGCTAGTGTCGAGCAGTACTTC,CSARDILASVEQYF
TRBV29-1,.,TRBD2,TRBJ2-3,TGCAGCGTTGGAGGGGCGGGGGAGGATACGCAGTATTTT,CSVGGAGEDTQYF
TRBV18,many,.,TRBJ1-1,TGTGCCAGCTCACCACCGGTGGGACGGAACACTGAAGCTTTCTTT,CASSPPVGRNTEAFF
TRBV20-1,many,.,TRBJ2-7,TGCAGTGCCCCTAAGGCCGTAGGCTACGAGCAGTACTTC,CSAPKAVGYEQYF
TRBV7-7,many,.,TRBJ1-1,TGTGCCAGCAGCTTCTCGGAGAACACTGAAGCTTTCTTT,CASSFSENTEAFF
TRBV5-6,few,TRBD1,TRBJ2-1,TGTGCCAGCAGCTTGGGACAGGGGAGGACTGAGCAGTTCTTC,CASSLGQGRTEQFF
TRBV2,few,.,TRBJ2-5,TGTGCCAGCAAAGTCGACAGAGAGACCCAGTACTTC,CASKVDRETQYF
TRBV4-2,.,TRBD2,TRBJ2-7,TGTGCCAGCAGCCAAGAATGGGGGGGCTCCTACGAGCAGTACTTC,CASSQEWGGSYEQYF
TRBV6-5,.,.,TRBJ2-2,TGTGCCAGCAGCCGGGACGGGAACACCGGGGAGCTGTTTTTT,CASSRDGNTGELFF
TRBV20-1,many,TRBD1,TRBJ1-5,TGCAGTGCCAGACAGGGGATCAGCAATCAGCCCCAGCATTTT,CSARQGISNQPQHF
TRBV9,.,.,TRBJ2-6,TGTGCCAGCAGCGTACAGGCTACTAGCTCTGGGGCCAACGTCCTGACTTTC,CASSVQATSSGANVLTF
TRBV5-1,few,.,TRBJ1-2,TGCGCCAGCAGCTTGGGGCCGACTACTAACTATGGCTACACCTTC,CASSLGPTTNYGYTF
TRBV6-5,few,.,TRBJ1-1,TGTGCCAGCAGTTACAGGGACGGAAGGGGCACTGAAGCTTTCTTT,CASSYRDGRGTEAFF
TRBV12-3/TRBV12-4,few,.,TRBJ2-3,TGTGCCAGCAGTTTAGCAGCTGATACGCAGTATTTT,CASSLAADTQYF
TRBV20-1,many,.,TRBJ1-2,TGCAGTGCTAGAGATCCGGGAGGGAACTATGGCTACACCTTC,CSARDPGGNYGYTF
TRBV27,many,.,TRBJ2-1,TGTGCCAGCAGTTCTCGGACTCAAAGCTCCTACAATGAGCAGTTCTTC,CASSSRTQSSYNEQFF
TRBV10-1,few,.,TRBJ1-4,TGCGCCAGCAGTGCCAGGTCTAATGAAAAACTGTTTTTT,CASSARSNEKLFF
TRBV6-5,many,.,TRBJ2-3,TGTGCCAGCAGTTACGGTGAGACAGATACGCAGTATTTT,CASSYGETDTQYF
TRBV20-1,.,.,TRBJ1-4,TGCAGCCCCGGACGGGGGCTAAATGAAAAACTGTTTTTT,CSPGRGLNEKLFF
TRBV19,.,TRBD2,TRBJ2-1,TGTGCCAGTAGTATAAGACTAGCGGGGGACAATGAGCAGTTCTTC,CASSIRLAGDNEQFF
TRBV18,few,.,TRBJ2-3,TGTGCCAGCTCCCCCGCCCTCACAGATACGCAGTATTTT,CASSPALTDTQYF
TRBV28,many,.,TRBJ2-7,TGTGCCAGCAGTTTATCCCAGGGGAGCTCCTACGAGCAGTACTTC,CASSLSQGSSYEQYF
TRBV28,once,.,TRBJ2-1,TGTGCCAGCAGTGCTCAGGCTGGTACAAATGAGCAGTTCTTC,CASSAQAGTNEQFF
TRBV7-9,few,.,TRBJ1-1,TGTGCCAGCAGGCTCACCGGGACGTTT,CASRLTGTF
TRBV27,many,.,TRBJ2-1,TGTGCCAGCAGTCTTTATCCGAGCTCCTACAATGAGCAGTTCTTC,CASSLYPSSYNEQFF
TRBV29-1,.,TRBD1,TRBJ2-7,TGCAGCGTTAAACAGGGGGTAGGCGACGAGCAGTACTTC,CSVKQGVGDEQYF
TRBV29-1,few,TRBD2,TRBJ2-3,TGCAGCGTCGAAAGCGGGGGAGATACGCAGTATTTT,CSVESGGDTQYF
TRBV29-1,.,.,TRBJ2-5,TGCAGCGTTGGTGAAGGGCCCCAGTACTTC,CSVGEGPQYF
TRBV12-3/TRBV12-4,many,.,TRBJ2-3,TGTGCCAGCGTAAAACAGTTAGGCACAGATACGCAGTATTTT,CASVKQLGTDTQYF
TRBV5-4,few,.,TRBJ1-1,TGTGCCAGCAGAACAGGGTGGGGCACTGAAGCTTTCTTT,CASRTGWGTEAFF
TRBV20-1,.,.,TRBJ2-7,TGCAGTGCCCCGGCCCAGGGGGGCACCTACGAGCAGTACTTC,CSAPAQGGTYEQYF
TRBV6-5,few,TRBD1,TRBJ1-1,TGTGCCAGCGATAAGGACAGGGGGTCCCACACTGAAGCTTTCTTT,CASDKDRGSHTEAFF
TRBV30,many,.,TRBJ2-1,TGTGCCTGGATAGAGTACAATGAGCAGTTCTTC,CAWIEYNEQFF
TRBV7-2,few,.,TRBJ2-1,TGTGCCAGCAGTCCGGGACGGACTACAGTTGAGCAGTTCTTC,CASSPGRTTVEQFF
TRBV30,.,.,TRBJ2-1,TGTGCCTGGAGTGGTCGTAGCCCCTACAATGAGCAGTTCTTC,CAWSGRSPYNEQFF
TRBV12-3/TRBV12-4,few,.,TRBJ1-1,TGTGCCAGCAGTTACGGGGTAGTGACTGAAGCTTTCTTT,CASSYGVVTEAFF
TRBV16,.,.,TRBJ2-7,TGTGCCAGCAGCCAAGGGACGGTCTCCTACGAGCAGTACTTC,CASSQGTVSYEQYF
TRBV29-1,.,TRBD1,TRBJ1-1,TGCAGCGTTGCCCGGACAGGGGACACTGAAGCTTTCTTT,CSVARTGDTEAFF
TRBV20-1,many,TRBD2,TRBJ2-3,TGCAGTGCTAGAGATCTCGGGGTAGCGGGGGAAGATACGCAGTATTTT,CSARDLGVAGEDTQYF
TRBV6-1,.,TRBD1,TRBJ2-7,TGTGCCAGCAGTGTCCTCGACACAGGGGGCTTCTACGAGCAGTACTTC,CASSVLDTGGFYEQYF
TRBV2,.,.,TRBJ2-1,TGTGCCAGCAGTGAAGGCATCTCCTCCTACAATGAGCAGTTCTTC,CASSEGISSYNEQFF
TRBV5-6,.,.,TRBJ1-1,TGTGCCAGCAGCTCGCTATTGACAAGGGCCGGGACCCTTAGGGGAGCTTTCTTT,CASSSLLTRAGTLRGAFF
TRBV18,.,.,TRBJ2-3,TGTGCCAGCTCACCACCCTCGTTGGCGCAGTATTTT,CASSPPSLAQYF
TRBV29-1,many,.,TRBJ1-2,TGCAACGTTGAAGGAGGGAACTTC,CNVEGGNF